This TCR beta chain was recovered during a study of T cell changes during pregnancy in multiple sclerosis. CDR1 DFQATT and CDR2 SNEGSKA come from the germline V gene (reference sequence). The V gene lost 3 bases and the J gene lost 6 bases, with 8 bases spanning the gap. The CDR3 has 11 amino acids. Clones were sequenced by immunoSEQ multiplex PCR, and TCRdb holds only the in-frame ones, with some missing. This sample has tens of thousands of clones, with approximately 92% found just once. The source is a female donor with multiple sclerosis, enrolled in a pregnancy study. The sample in question was CD4+ T cells from peripheral blood mononuclear cells, obtained in the third trimester of pregnancy. This chain connects TRBV20-1 to TRBJ1-1; a weak D match, TRBD1 (5 bases). The CDR3 DNA reads TGCAGTGCTAGGGGGGGTTCTGAAGCTTTCTTT. Its protein product is CSARGGSEAFF.